The 21 T cell receptor beta chains below all came from one sample that was sequenced in a study of regulatory T cells in long-lasting Graves disease. Stated time point: persistent/refractory GD, antithyroid drugs over 5 years with positive TRAb. RNA extracted from PBMCs served as the sequencing template. Sequencing libraries for TCR beta were prepared with iRepertoire HTBI primers and Arm-PCR of CDR3 regions. TCRdb independently ran MiXCR on the multiplex PCR reads; one entry per CDR3 protein. The table has over 650,000 distinct CDR3 sequences, around 30% seen once. The sample here was peripheral blood mononuclear cells (PBMCs), taken when the disease was refractory, from a patient treated with antithyroid drugs. The receptors here all came from a female donor with Graves disease.

This clonotype was seen many times. The chain recombines TRBV6-1 with TRBJ1-4, with 8 positions matching TRBD1. Germline CDR1 and CDR2: MNHNS and SASEGT. Germline trimming cut 5 bases from V and 8 bases from J; bases unmatched to any gene: 10. CDR3 length: 15 amino acids. The CDR3 region has the DNA TGTGCCAGCAGTCTCAATGGACAGGGAAGCGAAAAACTGTTTTTT. This codes for CASSLNGQGSEKLFF.

This clonotype was detected a few times. The chain carries TRBV29-1 and TRBJ1-2; D ambiguous. The CDR3 totals 14 residues. Trimming cost V 5 bases and J 5 bases, with 18 bases left between them. Germline CDR1 and CDR2: SQVTM and ANQGSEA. The chain's CDR3 is CSVRTVEEAYGYTF. DNA of the CDR3: TGCAGCGTTCGGACCGTAGAGGAGGCGTATGGCTACACCTTC.

This clonotype was counted only a few times. The chain links TRBV24-1 to TRBJ1-2, with 7 bases matching TRBD1. J gave up 2 bases and V 4 bases, and 3 bases lay outside the gene matches. CDR3 size: 14 residues. CDR1 and CDR2 from the germline V gene are KGHDR and SFDVKD. Here the CDR3 DNA reads TGTGCCACCAGTGACCCGGACAGGAACTATGGCTACACCTTC. Protein sequence: CATSDPDRNYGYTF.

This clonotype was detected only a few times. This chain uses TRBV27 with TRBJ1-4; D is unclear. V was clipped by 2 bases and J by 5 bases, with 9 bases between them. This CDR3 has 14 residues. The germline CDR1 and CDR2 sequences are MNHEY and SMNVEV (reference sequence). DNA of the CDR3: TGTGCCAGCAGTTTACACCCCCCCAATGAAAAACTGTTTTTT. It encodes CASSLHPPNEKLFF.

There are a few counts of this clonotype. The chain is built from TRBV3-1 and TRBJ2-5; D not certain. Germline V gives CDR1 LGHDT, CDR2 YNNKEL (reference sequence). The CDR3 spans 15 residues. Deletions cut 1 base from V and 1 base from J, with 10 bases between. The CDR3 DNA follows: TGTGCCAGCAGCCAAGCGCCGGTCCGCCAAGAGACCCAGTACTTC. The encoded protein is CASSQAPVRQETQYF.

V is TRBV12-3 or TRBV12-4 and J is TRBJ2-7; D is perhaps TRBD1 (5 bases). V shed 3 bases and J shed 5 bases, with 11 bases lying between them. The CDR3 has 13 residues. Here the CDR3 reads CASSFSRADEQYF. The CDR3 nucleotides are TGTGCCAGCAGTTTCTCCAGGGCAGACGAGCAGTACTTC.

This clonotype was detected ten times or more. The rearrangement links TRBV28 to TRBJ1-5; tentative D call: TRBD1 (5 bases). Looked up from germline, CDR1 is MDHEN and CDR2 is SYDVKM. The CDR3 runs to 15 residues. Trimming pared 2 bases from V and 5 bases from J, leaving 13 bases between. The DNA for the CDR3 is TGTGCCAGCAGTTTAGTTTCACAGGTTCATCAGCCCCAGCATTTT. Its protein is CASSLVSQVHQPQHF.

This clonotype was counted ten times or more. The chain has TRBV6-1 and TRBJ2-7, with a weak D call TRBD1 (6 bases). The CDR3 is 13 residues long. Germline values: CDR1 MNHNS, CDR2 SASEGT. Trimming removed 4 bases from V and 2 bases from J, with 9 bases in between. The DNA for the CDR3 is TGTGCCAGCAGTGTAGGACAGACCTACGAGCAGTACTTC. It encodes CASSVGQTYEQYF.

The chain uses TRBV20-1 and TRBJ2-3; 8 nucleotides line up with TRBD1. This CDR3 has 15 residues. Germline CDR1 and CDR2: DFQATT and SNEGSKA (reference sequence). V shed 6 bases and J 3 bases; nucleotides not matched to a gene: 11. The DNA for the CDR3 is TGCAGTGCCAGACCCAGGACAGGGACGACAGATACGCAGTATTTT. Residues: CSARPRTGTTDTQYF.

The chain has TRBV6-1 and TRBJ1-2, with D unclear. The V end was cut by 7 bases, the J end by 3 bases, with 15 bases between. This CDR3 comprises 14 residues. Germline V gene data show CDR1 as MNHNS and CDR2 as SASEGT. This CDR3 reads CASNAAVRDYGYTF. CDR3 bases: TGTGCCAGCAATGCGGCGGTCAGAGACTATGGCTACACCTTC.

The chain uses TRBV12-3 or TRBV12-4 and TRBJ2-7; 7 nucleotides match TRBD1. Trimming at V came to 6 bases and at J to 2 bases, leaving 10 bases not matched to a gene. The CDR3 is 15 amino acids. CDR3 region: CASSPSRDSPYEQYF. In nucleotides, the CDR3 is TGTGCCAGCAGCCCAAGCCGGGACAGCCCCTACGAGCAGTACTTC.

A remark on this clonotype: The conserved final phenylalanine or tryptophan is absent from the CDR3, which likely points to a read error. The chain uses TRBV20-1 and TRBJ2-7; 10 bases map to TRBD2. V shed 0 bases, J shed 7 bases, and the junction held 6 bases outside the gene matches. CDR1 and CDR2 from the germline V gene are DFQATT and SNEGSKA (reference sequence). The CDR3 contains 14 residues. CDR3 in DNA: TGCAGTGCTAGAGATGAGAGCGGGAGGGGGGAGCAGTACTCC. It is translated as CSARDESGRGEQYS.

The chain is built from TRBV5-6 and TRBJ1-1; a possible D gene is TRBD1 (5 bases). Trimming cost V 2 bases and J 4 bases, with 15 bases left between them. The CDR3 consists of 15 residues. Germline lookup yields CDR1 SGHDT and CDR2 YYEEEE. CDR3 residues: CASSFGTGLGTEAFF. The CDR3 region has the DNA TGTGCCAGCAGCTTTGGGACGGGGCTGGGCACTGAAGCTTTCTTT.

This chain links TRBV3-1 with TRBJ2-5, with 7 bases identical to TRBD2. The CDR3 contains 16 residues. The V gene end was trimmed by 1 base and the J gene end by 4 bases; junction bases not matched to a gene: 9. CDR1 is LGHDT, CDR2 YNNKEL, per germline (reference sequence). CDR3 bases: TGTGCCAGCAGCCAAGGGCCCAGCGGGATTGGAGAGACCCAGTACTTC. Translation: CASSQGPSGIGETQYF.

This clonotype was recorded at least ten times. The rearrangement joins TRBV28 to TRBJ2-7; D is uncertain. The CDR3 is 15 residues long. The V gene lost 2 bases and the J gene lost 6 bases, with 17 bases spanning the gap. CDR1 and CDR2 (germline): MDHEN, SYDVKM. The CDR3, as DNA: TGTGCCAGCAGTTTAGGATCGCTCGTAGGGTCCGAGCAGTACTTC. Translated: CASSLGSLVGSEQYF.

The chain uses TRBV2 and TRBJ1-3, with unresolved D. Germline assignment: CDR1 SNHLY and CDR2 FYNNEI. This CDR3 has 14 residues. With 5 bases removed from V and 2 bases from J, the gap between germline ends came to 10 bases. Here the CDR3 reads CASSLSQAGNTIYF. CDR3 nucleotides: TGTGCCAGCAGTTTATCCCAGGCTGGAAACACCATATATTTT.

The V call is TRBV6-2 or TRBV6-3, the J call TRBJ2-5; 8 bases map to TRBD2. The V gene end was trimmed by 4 bases and the J gene end by 0 bases; junction bases not matched to a gene: 13. Germline loops: CDR1 MNHEY, CDR2 SVGEGT. CDR3 length: 18 residues. CDR3 amino acids: CASSFPLREGRNQETQYF. Written as DNA, the CDR3 is TGTGCCAGCAGTTTCCCGCTACGGGAGGGCCGGAACCAAGAGACCCAGTACTTC.

For the CDR3, the DNA is TGTGCCAGCAGCCCCCACGTGACTGGAAACACCATATATTTT. This translates into CASSPHVTGNTIYF. J is TRBJ1-3 and V is TRBV7-2; no clear D gene. The V gene's germline CDR1 is SGHTA and CDR2 FQGNSA. Trimming left V 5 bases short and J 2 bases short, with 10 bases between. The CDR3 has 14 amino acids.

This clonotype was recorded at least ten times. This chain uses TRBV6-5 with TRBJ2-5; D tentatively fits TRBD1 or TRBD2 (5 bases each). V gave up 2 bases and J gave up 7 bases, with 17 bases separating them. Germline V lookup: CDR1 MNHEY, CDR2 SVGAGI. This CDR3 is 15 amino acids long. The CDR3 reads CASSYQRQGSLTQYF. The CDR3 DNA is TGTGCCAGCAGTTACCAGCGGCAGGGATCTCTGACCCAGTACTTC.

V is TRBV7-9 and J is TRBJ1-1, with D possibly being TRBD1 (5 bases). V lost 3 bases and J lost 0, with 14 bases in between. The CDR3 length is 16 residues. From germline, CDR1 is SEHNR and CDR2 FQNEAQ (reference sequence). The CDR3 DNA reads TGTGCCAGCAGCTTTCCCCCCACAGGCTTGAACACTGAAGCTTTCTTT. Amino acids: CASSFPPTGLNTEAFF.

This clonotype has at least ten counts. This chain joins TRBV28 and TRBJ1-1; 10 nucleotides match TRBD1. CDR3 size: 15 residues. V trimming: 1 base; J trimming: 11 bases; junction bases outside the gene matches: 10. CDR1 is MDHEN, CDR2 SYDVKM, per germline. CDR3 nucleotides: TGTGCCAGCAGTTTATTACGGGGACAGGGGATTTGGGCTTTCTTT. As protein: CASSLLRGQGIWAFF.